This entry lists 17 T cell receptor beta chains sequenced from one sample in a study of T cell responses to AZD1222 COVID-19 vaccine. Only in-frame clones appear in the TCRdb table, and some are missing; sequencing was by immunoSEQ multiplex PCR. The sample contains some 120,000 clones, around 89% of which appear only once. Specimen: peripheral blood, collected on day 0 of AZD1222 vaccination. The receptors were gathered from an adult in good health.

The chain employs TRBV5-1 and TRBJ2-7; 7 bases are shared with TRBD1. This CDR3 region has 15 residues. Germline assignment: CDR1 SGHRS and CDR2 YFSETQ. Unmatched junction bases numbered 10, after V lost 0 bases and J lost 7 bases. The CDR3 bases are TGCGCCAGCAGCTTGGCCGAGGGGGCCCCTACGGAGCAGTACTTC. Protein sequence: CASSLAEGAPTEQYF. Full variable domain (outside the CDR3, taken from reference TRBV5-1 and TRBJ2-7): KAGVTQTPRYLIKTRGQQVTLSCSPISGHRSVSWYQQTPGQGLQFLFEYFSETQRNKGNFPGRFSGRQFSNSRSEMNVSTLELGDSALYLCASSLAEGAPTEQYFGPGTRLTVT.

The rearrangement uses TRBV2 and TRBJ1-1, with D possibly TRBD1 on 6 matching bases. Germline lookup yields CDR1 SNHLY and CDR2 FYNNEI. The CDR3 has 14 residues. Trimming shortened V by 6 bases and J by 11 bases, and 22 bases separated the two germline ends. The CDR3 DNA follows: TGTGCCAGCAGCCCGGGCCCGACAACAGGGAAGGCTTTCTTT. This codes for CASSPGPTTGKAFF.

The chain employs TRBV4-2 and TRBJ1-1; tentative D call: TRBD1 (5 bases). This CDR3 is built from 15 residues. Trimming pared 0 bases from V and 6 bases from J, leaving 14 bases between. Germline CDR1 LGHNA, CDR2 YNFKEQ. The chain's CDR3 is CASSQEGLGVAEAFF. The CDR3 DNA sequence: TGTGCCAGCAGCCAAGAGGGGCTGGGGGTAGCTGAAGCTTTCTTT.

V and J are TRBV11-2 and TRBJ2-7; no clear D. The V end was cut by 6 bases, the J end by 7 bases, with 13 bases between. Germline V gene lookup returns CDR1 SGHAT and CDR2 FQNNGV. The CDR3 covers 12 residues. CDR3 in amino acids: CASRISTREQYF. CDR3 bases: TGTGCCAGCAGGATCTCCACCCGGGAGCAGTACTTC.

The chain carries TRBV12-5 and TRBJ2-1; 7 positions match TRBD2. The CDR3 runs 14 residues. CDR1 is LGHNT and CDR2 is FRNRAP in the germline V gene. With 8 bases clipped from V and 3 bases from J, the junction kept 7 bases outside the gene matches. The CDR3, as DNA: TGTGCTAGTCGGGGGGAGGGCAACTACAATGAGCAGTTCTTC. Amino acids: CASRGEGNYNEQFF.

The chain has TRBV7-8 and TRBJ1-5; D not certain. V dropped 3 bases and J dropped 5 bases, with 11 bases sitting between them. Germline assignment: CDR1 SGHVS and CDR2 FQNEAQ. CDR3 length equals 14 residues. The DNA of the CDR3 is TGTGCCAGCAGCTTCCGACCGTCGGATCAGCCCCAGCATTTT. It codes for CASSFRPSDQPQHF.

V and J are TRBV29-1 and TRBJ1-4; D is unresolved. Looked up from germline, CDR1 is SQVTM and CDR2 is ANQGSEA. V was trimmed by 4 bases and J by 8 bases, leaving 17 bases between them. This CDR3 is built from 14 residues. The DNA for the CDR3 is TGCAGCGTTGGCCCCAGGACTCTTGGGGAAAAACTGTTTTTT. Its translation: CSVGPRTLGEKLFF.

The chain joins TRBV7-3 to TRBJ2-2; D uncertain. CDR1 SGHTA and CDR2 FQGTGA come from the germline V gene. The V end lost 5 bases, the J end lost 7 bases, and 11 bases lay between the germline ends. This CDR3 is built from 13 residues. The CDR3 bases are TGTGCCAGCAGCCGATCTGGGGACGGGGAGCTGTTTTTT. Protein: CASSRSGDGELFF.

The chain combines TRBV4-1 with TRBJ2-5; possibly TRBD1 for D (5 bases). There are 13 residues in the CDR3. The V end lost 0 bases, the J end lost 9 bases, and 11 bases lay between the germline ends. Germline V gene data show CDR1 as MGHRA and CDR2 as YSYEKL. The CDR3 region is CASSQEGVNSQYF. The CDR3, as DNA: TGCGCCAGCAGCCAAGAAGGGGTAAACTCCCAGTACTTC.

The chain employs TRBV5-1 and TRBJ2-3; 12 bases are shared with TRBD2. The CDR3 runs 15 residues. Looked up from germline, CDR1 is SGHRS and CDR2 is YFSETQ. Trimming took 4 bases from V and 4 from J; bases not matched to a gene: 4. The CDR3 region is CASSPSGGAADTQYF. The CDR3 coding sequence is TGCGCCAGCAGCCCTAGCGGGGGGGCCGCAGATACGCAGTATTTT.

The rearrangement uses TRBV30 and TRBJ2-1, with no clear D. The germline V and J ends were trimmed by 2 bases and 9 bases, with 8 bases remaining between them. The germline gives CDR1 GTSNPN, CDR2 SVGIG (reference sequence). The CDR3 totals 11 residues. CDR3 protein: CAWSPSFEQFF. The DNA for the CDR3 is TGTGCCTGGAGTCCCTCATTTGAGCAGTTCTTC.

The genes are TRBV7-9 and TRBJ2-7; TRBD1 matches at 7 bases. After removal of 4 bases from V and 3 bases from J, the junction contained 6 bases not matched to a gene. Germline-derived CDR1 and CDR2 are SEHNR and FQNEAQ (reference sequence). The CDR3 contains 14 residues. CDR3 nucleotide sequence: TGTGCCAGCAGCTCGCGACAGGGTCGCTACGAGCAGTACTTC. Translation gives CASSSRQGRYEQYF.

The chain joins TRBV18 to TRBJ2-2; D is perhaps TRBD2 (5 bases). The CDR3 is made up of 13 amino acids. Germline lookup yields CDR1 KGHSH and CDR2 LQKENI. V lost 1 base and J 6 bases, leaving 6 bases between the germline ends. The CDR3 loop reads CASSPQGAGELFF. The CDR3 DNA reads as TGTGCCAGCTCACCACAGGGAGCCGGGGAGCTGTTTTTT.

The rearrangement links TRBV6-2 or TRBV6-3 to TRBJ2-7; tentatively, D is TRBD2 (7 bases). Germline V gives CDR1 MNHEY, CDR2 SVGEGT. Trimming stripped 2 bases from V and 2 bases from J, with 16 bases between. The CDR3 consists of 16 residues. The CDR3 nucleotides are TGTGCCAGCAGTTACGGGGGGGCTAGCGCCACCTACGAGCAGTACTTC. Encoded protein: CASSYGGASATYEQYF.

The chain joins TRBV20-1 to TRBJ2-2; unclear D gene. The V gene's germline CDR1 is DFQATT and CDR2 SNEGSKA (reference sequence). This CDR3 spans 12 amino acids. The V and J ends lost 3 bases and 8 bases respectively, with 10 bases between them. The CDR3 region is CSASGGKGELFF. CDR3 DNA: TGCAGTGCTAGTGGTGGGAAGGGGGAGCTGTTTTTT.

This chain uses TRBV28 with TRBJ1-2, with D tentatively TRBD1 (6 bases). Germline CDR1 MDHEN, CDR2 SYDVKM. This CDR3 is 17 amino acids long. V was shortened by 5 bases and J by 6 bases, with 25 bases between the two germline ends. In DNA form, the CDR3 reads TGTGCCAGCAGTACCCCGGCTCTAGTGGACAGCTCACATGGCTACACCTTC. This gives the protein CASSTPALVDSSHGYTF.

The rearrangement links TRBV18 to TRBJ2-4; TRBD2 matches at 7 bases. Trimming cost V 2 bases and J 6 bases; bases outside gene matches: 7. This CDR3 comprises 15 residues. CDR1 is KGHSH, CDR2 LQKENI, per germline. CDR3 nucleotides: TGTGCCAGCTCACCAACCAGCGGGGCGTTAAACATTCAGTACTTC. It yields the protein CASSPTSGALNIQYF.